Listed below are T cell receptor beta chains from one sample, sequenced in a study of T cell repertoires in cytomegalovirus infection. No antigen is known for these receptors. MiXCR, applied by TCRdb to the reads, yields one record per CDR3 protein. The sample yields about 60,000 distinct CDR3 sequences, 25% to 40% seen once. The sequenced material came from PBMCs, sequenced either directly or after in vitro stimulation (not recorded which). These receptors came from a human donor in good health (CMV status not recorded). Some clones in this sample may be carry-over from other donors' samples. The CDR3 runs from the conserved cysteine through the conserved F or W. A D gene is named only where the DNA matches it firmly. For some rows the clone size is stated as once, few or many, or as a class when expanded; others skip it.

abundance: .; v_gene: TRBV15; j_gene: TRBJ2-3; d_gene: TRBD2; CDR3aa: CATSRRTSGTDTQYF; CDR3nt: TGTGCCACCAGCAGGAGGACTAGCGGGACAGATACGCAGTATTTT
abundance: many; v_gene: TRBV7-2; j_gene: TRBJ2-1; d_gene: .; CDR3aa: CASSLADEQFF; CDR3nt: TGTGCCAGCAGCTTAGCCGATGAGCAGTTCTTC
abundance: .; v_gene: TRBV29-1; j_gene: TRBJ1-4; d_gene: .; CDR3aa: CSVGRGLANEKLFF; CDR3nt: TGCAGCGTCGGACGGGGATTAGCTAATGAAAAACTGTTTTTT
abundance: .; v_gene: TRBV29-1; j_gene: TRBJ2-7; d_gene: .; CDR3aa: CSGSRGGEQYF; CDR3nt: TGCAGCGGTTCCAGGGGTGGCGAGCAGTACTTC
abundance: many; v_gene: TRBV7-8; j_gene: TRBJ1-5; d_gene: .; CDR3aa: CASSLQENQPQHF; CDR3nt: TGTGCCAGCAGCTTACAGGAAAATCAGCCCCAGCATTTT
abundance: few; v_gene: TRBV12-3/TRBV12-4; j_gene: TRBJ1-5; d_gene: .; CDR3aa: CASSSSDGTDNDQPQHF; CDR3nt: TGTGCCAGCAGTTCCTCCGACGGGACGGACAACGATCAGCCCCAGCATTTT
abundance: .; v_gene: TRBV7-6; j_gene: TRBJ2-1; d_gene: TRBD2; CDR3aa: CASSLITSGRNEQFF; CDR3nt: TGTGCCAGCAGCTTAATAACTAGCGGGAGGAATGAGCAGTTCTTC
abundance: .; v_gene: TRBV4-1; j_gene: TRBJ1-5; d_gene: .; CDR3aa: CASSQDPTGAPQHF; CDR3nt: TGCGCCAGCAGCCAAGATCCCACCGGGGCGCCCCAGCATTTT
abundance: few; v_gene: TRBV4-1; j_gene: TRBJ1-5; d_gene: TRBD1; CDR3aa: CASSSPGGDRFQPQHF; CDR3nt: TGCGCCAGCAGCAGTCCAGGAGGGGACAGATTTCAGCCCCAGCATTTT
abundance: many; v_gene: TRBV7-2; j_gene: TRBJ1-1; d_gene: .; CDR3aa: CASSPRGNTEAFF; CDR3nt: TGTGCCAGCAGCCCTCGGGGGAACACTGAAGCTTTCTTT
abundance: .; v_gene: TRBV2; j_gene: TRBJ1-6; d_gene: .; CDR3aa: CASRTGSYNSPLHF; CDR3nt: TGTGCCAGCAGAACAGGGTCATATAATTCACCCCTCCACTTT
abundance: .; v_gene: TRBV5-3; j_gene: TRBJ2-3; d_gene: TRBD2; CDR3aa: CASSLLAGAVSYTQYF; CDR3nt: TGTGCCAGCAGCCTACTAGCGGGAGCTGTTTCCTATACGCAGTATTTT
abundance: many; v_gene: TRBV6-1; j_gene: TRBJ1-3; d_gene: .; CDR3aa: CASVLLSGNTIYF; CDR3nt: TGTGCCAGCGTCCTTCTCTCTGGAAACACCATATATTTT
abundance: few; v_gene: TRBV5-1; j_gene: TRBJ2-5; d_gene: .; CDR3aa: CASSFVGREETQYF; CDR3nt: TGCGCCAGCAGCTTCGTCGGCAGGGAGGAGACCCAGTACTTC
abundance: .; v_gene: TRBV20-1; j_gene: TRBJ2-7; d_gene: .; CDR3aa: CSARDSRRFYEQYF; CDR3nt: TGCAGTGCTAGAGATAGCAGGAGGTTCTACGAGCAGTACTTC
abundance: .; v_gene: TRBV6-1; j_gene: TRBJ2-3; d_gene: TRBD2; CDR3aa: CASRTGTSGSQILTDTQYF; CDR3nt: TGTGCCAGCAGGACCGGGACTAGCGGATCACAGATCCTCACAGATACGCAGTATTTT
abundance: .; v_gene: TRBV18; j_gene: TRBJ2-5; d_gene: .; CDR3aa: CASSATGRLVGETQYF; CDR3nt: TGTGCCAGCTCTGCAACAGGGCGACTAGTCGGAGAGACCCAGTACTTC
abundance: .; v_gene: TRBV7-7; j_gene: TRBJ2-1; d_gene: TRBD2; CDR3aa: CASSLVLAGGDEQFF; CDR3nt: TGTGCCAGCAGCTTAGTACTAGCGGGAGGGGATGAGCAGTTCTTC
abundance: medium-sized; v_gene: TRBV27; j_gene: TRBJ2-1; d_gene: .; CDR3aa: CASSSGRMSSYNEQFF; CDR3nt: TGTGCCAGCAGTTCGGGGCGGATGAGCTCCTACAATGAGCAGTTCTTC
abundance: many; v_gene: TRBV6-2/TRBV6-3; j_gene: TRBJ2-7; d_gene: .; CDR3aa: CASSYRTILFRNEQYF; CDR3nt: TGTGCCAGCAGTTACCGGACGATCTTATTTCGGAACGAGCAGTACTTC
abundance: .; v_gene: TRBV4-1; j_gene: TRBJ2-1; d_gene: .; CDR3aa: CASSQGPGGNEQFF; CDR3nt: TGCGCCAGCAGCCAAGGACCCGGGGGTAATGAGCAGTTCTTC
abundance: once; v_gene: TRBV7-3; j_gene: TRBJ2-2; d_gene: .; CDR3aa: CASSWGTANTGQLFF; CDR3nt: TGTGCCAGCAGCTGGGGCACGGCGAACACCGGGCAGCTGTTTTTT